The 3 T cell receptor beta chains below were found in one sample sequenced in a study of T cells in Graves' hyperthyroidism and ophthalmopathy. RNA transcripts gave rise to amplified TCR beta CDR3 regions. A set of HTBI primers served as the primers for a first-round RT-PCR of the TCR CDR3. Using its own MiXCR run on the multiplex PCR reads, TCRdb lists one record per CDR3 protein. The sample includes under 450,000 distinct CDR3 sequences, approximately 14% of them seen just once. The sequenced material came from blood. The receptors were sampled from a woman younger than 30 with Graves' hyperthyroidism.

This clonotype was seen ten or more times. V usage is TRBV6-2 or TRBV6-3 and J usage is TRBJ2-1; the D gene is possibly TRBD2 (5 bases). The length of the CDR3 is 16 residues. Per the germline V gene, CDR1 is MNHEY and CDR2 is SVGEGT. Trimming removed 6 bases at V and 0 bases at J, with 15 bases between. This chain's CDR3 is CASRRGSGGSYNEQFF. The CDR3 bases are TGTGCCAGCAGACGGGGATCGGGTGGCTCCTACAATGAGCAGTTCTTC.

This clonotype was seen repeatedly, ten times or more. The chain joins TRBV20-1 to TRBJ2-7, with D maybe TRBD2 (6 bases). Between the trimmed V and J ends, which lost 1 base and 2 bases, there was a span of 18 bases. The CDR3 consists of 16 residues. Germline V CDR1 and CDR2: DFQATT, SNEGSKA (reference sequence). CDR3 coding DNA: TGCAGTGCTAGAGTCCCGTCCACGGGGGACCCCTACGAGCAGTACTTC. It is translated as CSARVPSTGDPYEQYF.

Here the CDR3 reads CASSWGLAGVGASYNEQFF. CDR3 nucleotides: TGTGCCAGCAGTTGGGGACTAGCGGGAGTAGGTGCTTCCTACAATGAGCAGTTCTTC. The chain employs TRBV2 and TRBJ2-1; 14 bases are shared with TRBD2. The J segment lost 1 base and the V segment lost 5 bases, leaving 10 bases of the junction unmatched. The CDR3 is made up of 19 amino acids. Germline V gene data show CDR1 as SNHLY and CDR2 as FYNNEI.